Included here is one T cell receptor beta chain sequence, with context. Its antigen is not identified. The sample's treatment: approximately 11-day PBMC culture with coronavirus spike peptide pools or control peptides (ViraFEST assay). The record originates from a study of vaccination and CD4 T cells after COVID-19. The J segment lost 5 bases and the V segment lost 5 bases, leaving 9 bases of the junction unmatched. This CDR3 comprises 14 residues. Study-wide points: Median roughly 86% of reactive clones detected in convalescent patients emerged only post-vaccination.

The Oncomine TCR Beta short-read assay was what sequenced the DNA obtained from cultured CD4+ T cells. TCRdb redid the calling of the PCR reads with MiXCR, one entry per CDR3 protein. The sample yields approximately 9,300 distinct CDR3 sequences, approximately 71% seen once. This TCR was recovered from a human donor who had recovered from COVID-19. The source material was CD4+ T cells from blood, cultured in vitro. V and J are TRBV12-3 or TRBV12-4 and TRBJ2-7; 7 nucleotides align to TRBD1. CDR3 amino acids: CASSHKGAGDEQYF. The CDR3 coding sequence is TGTGCCAGCAGTCACAAGGGGGCAGGCGACGAGCAGTACTTC.